The 31 T cell receptor beta chains given below trace back to one sample, sequenced in a study of blood T cell repertoires in COVID-19. Profiling relied on immunoSEQ multiplex PCR, and the TCRdb table lists in-frame clones only, not all of them. The sample has 110,000 or so clones; around 89% are singletons. Sequenced sample: peripheral blood. Receptors originate from a human donor in a cohort sampled during active COVID-19.

This chain links TRBV4-3 with TRBJ2-3; 16 nucleotides line up with TRBD2. This CDR3 has 19 amino acids. The V gene end was trimmed by 0 bases and the J gene end by 4 bases; junction bases not matched to a gene: 7. Per the germline V gene, CDR1 is LGHNA and CDR2 is YSLEER. In DNA, the CDR3 is TGCGCCAGCAGCCAAGAGGGACTAGCGGGAGGGCTAGGGGCAGATACGCAGTATTTT. This translates into CASSQEGLAGGLGADTQYF.

This sequence joins TRBV15 and TRBJ1-1; no clear D gene. Germline V gene data show CDR1 as LNHNV and CDR2 as YYDKDF (reference sequence). This CDR3 is built from 14 residues. Trimming removed 1 base from V and 2 bases from J, with 8 bases in between. CDR3 sequence (DNA): TGTGCCACCAGCAGAGGTGGCCAAAACACTGAAGCTTTCTTT. Translated, it gives CATSRGGQNTEAFF. Looking up the rest from reference TRBV15 and TRBJ1-1 gives the full variable domain: DAMVIQNPRYQVTQFGKPVTLSCSQTLNHNVMYWYQQKSSQAPKLLFHYYDKDFNNEADTPDNFQSRRPNTSFCFLDIRSPGLGDTAMYLCATSRGGQNTEAFFGQGTRLTVV.

This clone was found once. This chain links TRBV27 with TRBJ1-1, with 7 positions matching TRBD1. With 4 bases clipped from V and 0 bases from J, the junction kept 14 bases outside the gene matches. Germline V lookup: CDR1 MNHEY, CDR2 SMNVEV (reference sequence). The CDR3 extends over 18 amino acids. The CDR3, as DNA: TGTGCCAGCAGTTCACGATGGGTCGGCGACAGGGTGAACACTGAAGCTTTCTTT. It is translated as CASSSRWVGDRVNTEAFF.

The genes are TRBV6-6 and TRBJ1-3, with 10 positions matching TRBD1. The CDR3 extends over 18 amino acids. Per germline, CDR1 MNHNY and CDR2 SVGAGI (reference sequence). The junction had 13 bases not matched to a gene; V was cut back by 6 bases and J by 2 bases. The CDR3 reads CASSRNRQGASPGNTIYF. In DNA form, the CDR3 reads TGTGCCAGCAGCCGAAACCGACAGGGGGCGAGTCCTGGAAACACCATATATTTT.

The chain recombines TRBV6-5 with TRBJ2-7; TRBD2 matches at 10 bases. Germline assignment: CDR1 MNHEY and CDR2 SVGAGI. The CDR3 runs 14 residues. J was trimmed by 2 bases and V by 5 bases; bases with no gene match: 3. As DNA, the CDR3 is TGTGCCAGCAGTACAGCGGGGGGGCCCTACGAGCAGTACTTC. Residues: CASSTAGGPYEQYF.

The genes are TRBV27 and TRBJ1-2; weak D call: TRBD1 (5 bases). Germline V gene lookup returns CDR1 MNHEY and CDR2 SMNVEV (reference sequence). With 6 bases removed from V and 6 bases from J, the gap between germline ends came to 20 bases. This CDR3 is built from 15 residues. CDR3 in amino acids: CASRRSLQVYDGYTF. CDR3 nucleotide sequence: TGTGCCAGCAGGCGCAGCCTACAGGTCTACGATGGCTACACCTTC.

The chain joins TRBV4-2 to TRBJ2-7, with D possibly TRBD1 on 6 matching bases. V lost 5 bases and J lost 3, with 17 bases in between. The CDR3 consists of 15 residues. The V gene's germline CDR1 is LGHNA and CDR2 YNFKEQ. The DNA of the CDR3 is TGTGCCAGCAGCGTACCGGGACACAAGAACTACGAGCAGTACTTC. It is translated as CASSVPGHKNYEQYF.

The J gene is TRBJ2-5, the V gene TRBV6-5; tentative D call: TRBD2 (7 bases). V was cut by 5 bases and J by 4 bases, with 14 bases left in between. The CDR3 contains 14 residues. Germline values: CDR1 MNHEY, CDR2 SVGAGI. CDR3 amino acids: CASSRDGGRETQYF. CDR3 DNA: TGTGCCAGCAGTAGGGACGGGGGGCGAGAGACCCAGTACTTC.

The chain combines TRBV11-2 with TRBJ1-1; perhaps TRBD1 as D (6 bases). This CDR3 comprises 15 residues. V shed 5 bases and J shed 2 bases, with 15 bases lying between them. The V gene's germline CDR1 is SGHAT and CDR2 FQNNGV. The CDR3 bases are TGTGCCAGCAGCCCTAGGACAGCCACCAACACTGAAGCTTTCTTT. It is translated as CASSPRTATNTEAFF.

The genes are TRBV28 and TRBJ2-7; the match to TRBD1 covers 8 bases. This CDR3 has 15 residues. The V segment lost 6 bases and the J segment 5 bases; nucleotides outside the gene matches: 12. From germline, CDR1 is MDHEN and CDR2 SYDVKM. CDR3 sequence reads: CASRRRQGYLNEQYF. CDR3 DNA sequence: TGTGCCAGCAGAAGACGACAGGGGTATTTGAACGAGCAGTACTTC. Variable domain in full (rest from reference TRBV28 and TRBJ2-7): DVKVTQSSRYLVKRTGEKVFLECVQDMDHENMFWYRQDPGLGLRLIYFSYDVKMKEKGDIPEGYSVSREKKERFSLILESASTNQTSMYLCASRRRQGYLNEQYFGPGTRLTVT.

The chain carries TRBV9 and TRBJ2-3; 12 bases fit TRBD2. The germline V gene has CDR1 SGDLS and CDR2 YYNGEE. The CDR3 consists of 17 residues. V lost 0 bases and J lost 2; bases outside the gene matches: 4. CDR3 nucleotide sequence: TGTGCCAGCAGCGTAGGTCTAGCGGGGGGGCCCACAGATACGCAGTATTTT. Its translation is CASSVGLAGGPTDTQYF.

V gene TRBV27 combines with J gene TRBJ2-7; 14 nucleotides line up with TRBD2. Germline V gives CDR1 MNHEY, CDR2 SMNVEV (reference sequence). J lost 7 bases, V lost 6 bases, and 5 bases had no gene match. This CDR3 comprises 14 residues. CDR3 region: CASSRGTSGSEQYF. The CDR3, as DNA: TGTGCCAGCAGCCGGGGGACTAGCGGGAGTGAGCAGTACTTC.

The chain uses TRBV2 and TRBJ2-2, with D uncertain. The V gene's germline CDR1 is SNHLY and CDR2 FYNNEI. V was cut by 3 bases and J by 3 bases, with 5 bases left in between. This CDR3 is 13 amino acids long. In DNA form, the CDR3 reads TGTGCCAGCAGTGACAGGTACACCGGGGAGCTGTTTTTT. As protein: CASSDRYTGELFF. Drawing the rest from reference TRBV2 and TRBJ2-2, the complete variable domain is EPEVTQTPSHQVTQMGQEVILRCVPISNHLYFYWYRQILGQKVEFLVSFYNNEISEKSEIFDDQFSVERPDGSNFTLKIRSTKLEDSAMYFCASSDRYTGELFFGEGSRLTVL.

This clone was recorded only once. This chain uses TRBV18 with TRBJ1-2, with D maybe TRBD1 (5 bases). Germline CDR1 and CDR2: KGHSH and LQKENI. This CDR3 spans 15 amino acids. V was clipped by 3 bases and J by 0 bases, with 11 bases between them. The CDR3 nucleotides read TGTGCCAGCTCACCCGACAGCGCCTCTAACTATGGCTACACCTTC. Protein: CASSPDSASNYGYTF.

This chain joins TRBV2 and TRBJ2-7, with 9 positions matching TRBD1. CDR3 size: 17 residues. Trimming at V came to 2 bases and at J to 0 bases, leaving 8 bases not matched to a gene. Germline values: CDR1 SNHLY, CDR2 FYNNEI. The CDR3 DNA follows: TGTGCCAGCAGTGAAAGGGGGACAGGGCCTAGCTCCTACGAGCAGTACTTC. It is translated as CASSERGTGPSSYEQYF.

The J gene is TRBJ1-1, the V gene TRBV5-1; a weak D match, TRBD1 (5 bases). Germline V gene lookup returns CDR1 SGHRS and CDR2 YFSETQ. V shed 2 bases and J shed 4 bases, with 12 bases lying between them. There are 14 residues in the CDR3. The CDR3 DNA reads TGCGCCAGCAGCTTAGGGTTGGGGCCCACTGAAGCTTTCTTT. This encodes CASSLGLGPTEAFF.

The V gene is TRBV21-1, the J gene TRBJ2-7; TRBD2 is the table's D call and was not checked against the DNA. TRBV21-1 is a pseudogene. The CDR3 extends over 11 amino acids. The CDR3 DNA follows: TGTGCCAGCAGCAAAGGGGGAGGGCAGTACTTC. Protein: CASSKGGGQYF.

This clone appeared a few times. The chain recombines TRBV19 with TRBJ1-4; a weak D match, TRBD1 (5 bases). The CDR3 totals 12 residues. The ends were cut back, 7 bases at V and 8 bases at J, with 11 bases in the middle. Per the germline V gene, CDR1 is LNHDA and CDR2 is SQIVND (reference sequence). In DNA form, the CDR3 reads TGTGCCAGTACGGGGGGTTACGAAAAACTGTTTTTT. Its protein is CASTGGYEKLFF.

The chain employs TRBV21-1 and TRBJ1-5; the table names TRBD1, a call not compared with the DNA. TRBV21-1 is classified as a pseudogene. This CDR3 region has 16 residues. Here the CDR3 DNA reads TGTGCCAGCAGCAAATTCAGGTTGCCGCACGATCAGCCCCAGCATTTT. Residues: CASSKFRLPHDQPQHF.

The J gene is TRBJ1-6, the V gene TRBV9, with D maybe TRBD1 (6 bases). Germline lookup yields CDR1 SGDLS and CDR2 YYNGEE. Trimming removed 4 bases from V and 0 bases from J, with 11 bases in between. The CDR3 length is 16 residues. The CDR3 DNA reads TGTGCCAGCAGCCCGCAGGGGAGCTCCTATAATTCACCCCTCCACTTT. Translating gives CASSPQGSSYNSPLHF.

The chain carries TRBV7-3 and TRBJ1-1, with a possible D match to TRBD1 (5 bases). Per germline, CDR1 SGHTA and CDR2 FQGTGA. V was pared by 5 bases and J by 5 bases, with 12 bases between. The CDR3 has 13 amino acids. The DNA of the CDR3 is TGTGCCAGCAGCCTAAATTCAGGGACTGAAGCTTTCTTT. It encodes CASSLNSGTEAFF.

This CDR3 reads CASRRGQGSETQYF. CDR3 bases: TGTGCCAGCAGGCGAGGACAGGGTTCAGAGACCCAGTACTTC. This chain joins TRBV5-4 and TRBJ2-5; the match to TRBD1 covers 8 bases. Per the germline V gene, CDR1 is SGHNT and CDR2 is YYREEE (reference sequence). The CDR3 has 14 amino acids. The J segment lost 4 bases and the V segment lost 5 bases, leaving 7 bases of the junction unmatched.

The chain recombines TRBV27 with TRBJ1-1; 9 nucleotides agree with TRBD1. Germline CDR1 is MNHEY and CDR2 is SMNVEV (reference sequence). J lost 4 bases, V lost 6 bases, and 9 bases had no gene match. This CDR3 has 15 residues. CDR3 sequence: CASRNTGGASTEAFF. The CDR3 DNA reads TGTGCCAGCAGGAATACAGGGGGCGCAAGCACTGAAGCTTTCTTT.

V and J are TRBV19 and TRBJ1-2; TRBD1 agrees at 10 bases. The CDR3 runs 15 residues. V lost 3 bases to trimming and J lost 7 bases; unmatched junction nucleotides: 8. Per germline, CDR1 LNHDA and CDR2 SQIVND (reference sequence). DNA of the CDR3: TGTGCCAGTAGTATTTCGGGACAGGGGAGGAGTGGCTACACCTTC. It codes for CASSISGQGRSGYTF.

This sequence joins TRBV9 and TRBJ2-2; 9 bases are shared with TRBD2. Germline values: CDR1 SGDLS, CDR2 YYNGEE. This CDR3 is 14 amino acids long. V was pared by 3 bases and J by 6 bases, with 3 bases of the junction left unmatched. The CDR3 DNA is TGTGCCAGCAGCGAGACTAGCGGTGCCGGGGAGCTGTTTTTT. It encodes CASSETSGAGELFF.

V is TRBV7-2 and J is TRBJ2-5; unclear D gene. Germline CDR1 reads SGHTA; CDR2 reads FQGNSA. The CDR3 loop spans 14 amino acids. V lost 5 bases and J lost 5, with 15 bases in between. The CDR3, as DNA: TGTGCCAGCAGCAGGCCGTCCCCAGCGGAGACCCAGTACTTC. Translating it yields CASSRPSPAETQYF.

The CDR3 loop reads CATSRGPRTDGQGNQPQHF. The CDR3 DNA sequence: TGTGCCACCAGCAGAGGCCCGAGGACGGACGGACAGGGCAATCAGCCCCAGCATTTT. V and J are TRBV15 and TRBJ1-5; 7 nucleotides match TRBD1. Germline V gives CDR1 LNHNV, CDR2 YYDKDF (reference sequence). The CDR3 has 19 amino acids. J gave up 2 bases and V 1 base, and 14 bases lay outside the gene matches.

The chain joins TRBV5-1 to TRBJ2-1, with 10 bases aligning to TRBD1. This CDR3 is 15 amino acids long. Germline V gene data show CDR1 as SGHRS and CDR2 as YFSETQ. V was clipped by 4 bases and J by 8 bases; unmatched bases: 9. Written as DNA, the CDR3 is TGCGCCAGCAGCCTTCGGACAGGGGGGATCTATGAGCAGTTCTTC. Its protein product is CASSLRTGGIYEQFF.

This clone was observed a single time. This chain connects TRBV12-5 to TRBJ2-7; D may be TRBD2 (5 bases). This CDR3 is built from 15 residues. V was trimmed by 0 bases and J by 3 bases, leaving 12 bases between them. Germline CDR1 and CDR2: LGHNT and FRNRAP. This CDR3 is CASGLVPGIDYEQYF. The CDR3 DNA follows: TGTGCTAGTGGTTTGGTACCGGGGATTGACTACGAGCAGTACTTC.

This clone turned up a few times. J is TRBJ1-5 and V is TRBV6-2 or TRBV6-3; no clear D. Trimming pared 0 bases from V and 5 bases from J, leaving 14 bases between. This CDR3 has 16 residues. Germline CDR1 and CDR2: MNHEY and SVGEGT. The chain's CDR3 is CASSYSNLVRDQPQHF. CDR3 in DNA: TGTGCCAGCAGTTACTCGAACCTTGTCCGGGATCAGCCCCAGCATTTT.

This chain uses TRBV4-1 with TRBJ2-2; 16 bases line up with TRBD2. There are 20 residues in the CDR3. Germline CDR1 is MGHRA and CDR2 is YSYEKL. Germline trimming cut 2 bases from V and 5 bases from J; bases unmatched to any gene: 11. CDR3 DNA sequence: TGCGCCAGCAGCCAACAGGGACTAGCGGGAGGGCGAACCTGGACCGGGGAGCTGTTTTTT. It encodes CASSQQGLAGGRTWTGELFF.